These 22 T cell receptor beta chains share one sample of origin, sequenced in a study of cytotoxic CD8 clonotypes in ibrutinib-treated CLL. Assay: immunoSEQ multiplex PCR; the TCRdb copy retains only in-frame clones and omits some. Of 150,000 to 200,000 clones in the sample, 55% to 85% were seen once. This specimen consisted of PBMCs, obtained after 24 months of ibrutinib treatment. The origin of the receptors is a human donor with chronic lymphocytic leukemia.

The chain carries TRBV27 and TRBJ1-1; a possible D gene is TRBD1 (5 bases). The germline V and J ends were trimmed by 6 bases and 4 bases, with 15 bases remaining between them. The V gene's germline CDR1 is MNHEY and CDR2 SMNVEV (reference sequence). The CDR3 runs to 14 residues. DNA of the CDR3: TGTGCCAGCAGCGTGACATGGGGGGGCACTGAAGCTTTCTTT. Translated: CASSVTWGGTEAFF.

This clone appeared a single time. The chain couples TRBV6-5 to TRBJ1-5, with D possibly TRBD1 on 6 matching bases. The CDR3 extends over 15 amino acids. CDR1 and CDR2 (germline): MNHEY, SVGAGI. Trimming left V 0 bases short and J 5 bases short, with 11 bases between. In DNA, the CDR3 is TGTGCCAGCAGTTACTCCGGGGGCAGCGATCAGCCCCAGCATTTT. Its protein is CASSYSGGSDQPQHF.

The V gene is TRBV23-1, the J gene TRBJ2-2, with a weak D call TRBD1 (6 bases). TRBV23-1 is an ORF, and what it does is uncertain. Trimming removed 6 bases from V and 3 bases from J, with 20 bases in between. CDR3 size: 17 residues. CDR3 coding DNA: TGCGCCAGCAGCGACGAGGGACACCCGTTGGACACCGGGGAGCTGTTTTTT. It translates to CASSDEGHPLDTGELFF.

The chain employs TRBV5-1 and TRBJ2-5; 7 nucleotides match TRBD1. With 4 bases clipped from V and 2 bases from J, the junction kept 14 bases outside the gene matches. This CDR3 contains 17 residues. Germline V gives CDR1 SGHRS, CDR2 YFSETQ. The CDR3 here is CASSRGYRGGGQETQYF. Written as DNA, the CDR3 is TGCGCCAGCAGCCGAGGTTACAGGGGTGGGGGACAAGAGACCCAGTACTTC.

The sample holds one count of this clone. This chain joins TRBV14 and TRBJ1-2; the D gene is possibly TRBD1 (5 bases). This CDR3 is 15 amino acids long. V dropped 4 bases and J dropped 7 bases, with 19 bases sitting between them. Germline V lookup: CDR1 SGHDN, CDR2 FVKESK. The CDR3 spells CASSPLGGFVGGYTF. Written as DNA, the CDR3 is TGTGCCAGCAGCCCCCTTGGGGGGTTCGTTGGTGGCTACACCTTC.

The V gene is TRBV30, the J gene TRBJ2-1; D is possibly TRBD2 (6 bases). The germline CDR1 and CDR2 sequences are GTSNPN and SVGIG (reference sequence). The CDR3 covers 12 residues. V lost 4 bases, J lost 9 bases, and 13 bases lay in between. CDR3 sequence (DNA): TGTGCCTGGACCGGAGGGGTAAGTGAGCAGTTCTTC. This gives the protein CAWTGGVSEQFF.

The chain joins TRBV7-2 to TRBJ2-7, with 10 positions matching TRBD2. The length of the CDR3 is 18 residues. The germline V gene encodes CDR1 SGHTA and CDR2 FQGNSA. The ends lost 4 bases at V and 3 bases at J; junction bases unmatched: 15. The CDR3 sequence is CASSSVRLLASGGYEQYF. The CDR3 nucleotides read TGTGCCAGCAGCTCAGTGAGGTTGTTGGCTAGCGGGGGCTACGAGCAGTACTTC.

This chain connects TRBV27 to TRBJ2-7; D remains ambiguous. Per the germline V gene, CDR1 is MNHEY and CDR2 is SMNVEV (reference sequence). V was pared by 2 bases and J by 0 bases, with 5 bases between. This CDR3 has 13 residues. The CDR3 is CASSLAISYEQYF. CDR3 coding DNA: TGTGCCAGCAGTTTAGCGATCTCCTACGAGCAGTACTTC.

The V gene is TRBV7-9, the J gene TRBJ1-3; D is uncertain. V lost 3 bases, J lost 3 bases, and 9 bases lay in between. Germline CDR1 reads SEHNR; CDR2 reads FQNEAQ (reference sequence). This CDR3 has 14 amino acids. CDR3 in DNA: TGTGCCAGCAGCTTCAGACGAGATGGAAACACCATATATTTT. Translation gives CASSFRRDGNTIYF.

V and J are TRBV27 and TRBJ2-7; D remains ambiguous. With 2 bases removed from V and 2 bases from J, the gap between germline ends came to 16 bases. The CDR3 spans 16 residues. In germline, CDR1 is MNHEY, CDR2 SMNVEV (reference sequence). The CDR3 protein is CASSLKAWTSAYEQYF. In DNA form, the CDR3 reads TGTGCCAGCAGTTTAAAGGCTTGGACCTCAGCCTACGAGCAGTACTTC.

The J gene is TRBJ2-3, the V gene TRBV7-8; D may be TRBD2 (6 bases). CDR1 is SGHVS and CDR2 is FQNEAQ in the germline V gene. The CDR3 runs 17 residues. V lost 1 base and J 0 bases, leaving 14 bases between the germline ends. This chain's CDR3 is CASSLGPSAVSTDTQYF. The CDR3, as DNA: TGTGCCAGCAGCTTAGGGCCTAGCGCCGTAAGCACAGATACGCAGTATTTT.

The CDR3 sequence is CASKAPQGNTEAFF. Written as DNA, the CDR3 is TGTGCCAGCAAAGCTCCCCAGGGGAACACTGAAGCTTTCTTT. The chain employs TRBV28 and TRBJ1-1; TRBD1 is a possible D gene (5 bases). The CDR3 runs 14 residues. V lost 7 bases, J lost 1 base, and 13 bases lay in between. Germline lookup yields CDR1 MDHEN and CDR2 SYDVKM.

In this sample, this clone turned up a few times. The chain couples TRBV27 to TRBJ1-2; D call uncertain. This CDR3 comprises 14 residues. V was clipped by 5 bases and J by 1 base, with 11 bases between them. Per germline, CDR1 MNHEY and CDR2 SMNVEV (reference sequence). The CDR3 DNA reads as TGTGCCAGCAGTCTAAACTCTCTTAACTATGGCTACACCTTC. Its translation: CASSLNSLNYGYTF.

The chain has TRBV10-3 and TRBJ2-5; 9 nucleotides line up with TRBD2. The germline V gene has CDR1 ENHRY and CDR2 SYGVKD. This CDR3 is 16 amino acids long. J gave up 4 bases and V 1 base, and 7 bases lay outside the gene matches. The CDR3 spells CAISELLAGGRETQYF. The CDR3 DNA is TGTGCCATCAGTGAGTTACTAGCGGGCGGTCGAGAGACCCAGTACTTC.

The chain joins TRBV15 to TRBJ2-3; D remains unclear. The CDR3 has 17 residues. Trimming pared 0 bases from V and 5 bases from J, leaving 18 bases between. The germline V gene encodes CDR1 LNHNV and CDR2 YYDKDF (reference sequence). This CDR3 reads CATSRDRRALRGDTQYF. DNA of the CDR3: TGTGCCACCAGCAGAGATCGCCGGGCCCTCCGTGGAGATACGCAGTATTTT.

The rearrangement links TRBV7-2 to TRBJ1-2, with unresolved D. V gave up 1 base and J gave up 8 bases, with 14 bases separating them. This CDR3 comprises 14 residues. Germline V gives CDR1 SGHTA, CDR2 FQGNSA. The CDR3 coding sequence is TGTGCCAGCAGCTTAGGCGGGCAGGTCCAAGGCTACACCTTC. As protein: CASSLGGQVQGYTF.

This sequence joins TRBV28 and TRBJ2-5; no firm D call. CDR1 is MDHEN and CDR2 is SYDVKM in the germline V gene. Trimming left V 3 bases short and J 4 bases short, with 18 bases between. CDR3 size: 16 residues. In DNA form, the CDR3 reads TGTGCCAGCAGTTTTACGGACCCAAGGGTTGGAGAGACCCAGTACTTC. Translating gives CASSFTDPRVGETQYF.

The chain employs TRBV2 and TRBJ1-5; D gene unclear. The CDR3 spans 12 residues. The V gene's germline CDR1 is SNHLY and CDR2 FYNNEI. The V end lost 3 bases, the J end lost 7 bases, and 7 bases lay between the germline ends. CDR3 loop: CASSDMGQPQHF. CDR3 DNA sequence: TGTGCCAGCAGTGATATGGGACAGCCCCAGCATTTT.

In its sample, this clone was seen once. The rearrangement uses TRBV7-9 and TRBJ1-3; TRBD1 matches at 9 bases. The V gene's germline CDR1 is SEHNR and CDR2 FQNEAQ (reference sequence). The CDR3 is 15 residues long. The V and J ends lost 5 bases and 6 bases, in that order; junction bases with no gene match: 8. The CDR3 here is CASSIYRGRENTIYF. In DNA form, the CDR3 reads TGTGCCAGCAGCATCTACAGGGGGCGCGAAAACACCATATATTTT.

The chain links TRBV14 to TRBJ2-5, with 7 nucleotides matching TRBD2. CDR3 length: 14 residues. From germline, CDR1 is SGHDN and CDR2 FVKESK. Trimming removed 1 base from V and 4 bases from J; junction bases left unmatched: 3. The CDR3 loop is CASSQAGGGETQYF. The CDR3 DNA reads TGTGCCAGCAGCCAAGCTGGGGGGGGAGAGACCCAGTACTTC.

This rearrangement joins TRBV5-4 to TRBJ2-1; D call uncertain. The ends were cut back, 0 bases at V and 8 bases at J, with 9 bases in the middle. The CDR3 is 13 amino acids. CDR1 is SGHNT and CDR2 is YYREEE in the germline V gene (reference sequence). The CDR3 DNA is TGTGCCAGCAGCTTGGTAAGCAACGATGAGCAGTTCTTC. Translating gives CASSLVSNDEQFF.

This clone occurred a few times. The chain couples TRBV10-3 to TRBJ2-1; a weak D match, TRBD2 (6 bases). In germline, CDR1 is ENHRY, CDR2 SYGVKD. This CDR3 is 15 amino acids long. V was pared by 4 bases and J by 3 bases, with 13 bases between. In DNA, the CDR3 is TGTGCCATCAGTGGGACGGGAGTTGGCTACAATGAGCAGTTCTTC. Translating it yields CAISGTGVGYNEQFF.